This TCR beta chain is drawn from a study of blood T cells in healthy people across ages. The study's findings and limits: Unknown CMV status may confound age-related changes in expanded clones. Higher diversity, along with more naive CD4+ cells, distinguished long-lived donors from aged donors.

The second PCR ran about 6 to 12 cycles with a sample-barcoded 5' primer and J-beta primers. From the 5' RACE reads, TCRdb called clonotypes with MiXCR, one entry per CDR3 protein. The sample has 1.4 million or so distinct CDR3 sequences; roughly two fifths are singletons. Trimming pared 2 bases from V and 6 bases from J, leaving 7 bases between. CDR3 length equals 13 residues. Germline CDR1 and CDR2: MNHEY and SVGEGT. This clonotype was counted at least ten times. Its antigen is unknown. Sequenced input: blood. The V and J genes are TRBV6-2 or TRBV6-3 and TRBJ2-2; D gene uncertain. This clonotype was sampled from a woman aged 18-29 years in good health. CDR3 residues: CASSYRESGELFF. CDR3 DNA: TGTGCCAGCAGTTACAGGGAATCCGGGGAGCTGTTTTTT.